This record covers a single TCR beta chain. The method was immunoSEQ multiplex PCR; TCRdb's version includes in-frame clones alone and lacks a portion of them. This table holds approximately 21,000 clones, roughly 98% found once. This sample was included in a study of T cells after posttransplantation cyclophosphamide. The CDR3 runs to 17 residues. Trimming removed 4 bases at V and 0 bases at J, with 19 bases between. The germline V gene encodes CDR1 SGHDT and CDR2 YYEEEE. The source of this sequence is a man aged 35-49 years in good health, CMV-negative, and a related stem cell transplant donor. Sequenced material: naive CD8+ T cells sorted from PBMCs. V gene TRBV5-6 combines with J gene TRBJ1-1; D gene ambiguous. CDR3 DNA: TGTGCCAGCAGCCTCAAGTCGGGGTGGAATATGAACACTGAAGCTTTCTTT. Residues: CASSLKSGWNMNTEAFF.